These 11 T cell receptor beta chains came from one sample sequenced in a study of control samples from healthy donors and cancer patients. The repertoire was sequenced with immunoSEQ multiplex PCR; TCRdb's copy has only in-frame clones and lacks some. The profile shows 130,000 or so clones, about 90% of them singletons. Specimen: blood. The receptors derive from a man younger than 30 in good health.

This clone was observed a single time. The chain joins TRBV7-2 to TRBJ2-7, with D perhaps matching TRBD2 (6 bases). Per germline, CDR1 SGHTA and CDR2 FQGNSA. The ends were cut back, 4 bases at V and 3 bases at J, with 10 bases in the middle. The CDR3 has 13 amino acids. The CDR3 region has the DNA TGTGCCAGCAGCTCCGGGACTTTCTACGAGCAGTACTTC. Amino acid sequence: CASSSGTFYEQYF.

This chain links TRBV25-1 with TRBJ2-5; TRBD1 matches at 9 bases. This CDR3 is 15 amino acids long. The V and J ends lost 3 bases and 3 bases, in that order; junction bases with no gene match: 5. Germline loops: CDR1 MGHDK, CDR2 SYGVNS. CDR3 coding DNA: TGTGCCAGCAGTGATTGGACAGGGGTGGAAGAGACCCAGTACTTC. Protein sequence: CASSDWTGVEETQYF.

The chain has TRBV11-3 and TRBJ2-7; 10 positions match TRBD1. This CDR3 is built from 14 residues. CDR1 is SGHNT and CDR2 is YENEEA in the germline V gene. The V segment lost 8 bases and the J segment 0 bases; nucleotides outside the gene matches: 4. The CDR3 coding sequence is TGTGCCAGCTCCAGGGACAGGGGCTCCTACGAGCAGTACTTC. Its translation: CASSRDRGSYEQYF.

V gene TRBV19 combines with J gene TRBJ1-1; D gene uncertain. CDR1 is LNHDA, CDR2 SQIVND, per germline (reference sequence). The V end lost 3 bases, the J end lost 2 bases, and 10 bases lay between the germline ends. The CDR3 sequence is 14 residues long. The CDR3 coding sequence is TGTGCCAGTAGTATCGGGTTAGTAAACACTGAAGCTTTCTTT. It is translated as CASSIGLVNTEAFF.

The chain has TRBV19 and TRBJ1-1; D not certain. Trimming removed 0 bases from V and 4 bases from J, with 24 bases in between. The CDR3 totals 19 residues. Germline CDR1 LNHDA, CDR2 SQIVND (reference sequence). Here the CDR3 reads CASSIDLGYLRFGVTEAFF. The CDR3 nucleotides are TGTGCCAGTAGTATAGATCTGGGCTATTTGAGGTTCGGAGTCACTGAAGCTTTCTTT.

The chain recombines TRBV27 with TRBJ1-1, with D possibly being TRBD1 (5 bases). Germline V gives CDR1 MNHEY, CDR2 SMNVEV (reference sequence). The CDR3 sequence is 13 residues long. V was shortened by 3 bases and J by 4 bases, with 9 bases between the two germline ends. The CDR3 protein is CASSFRGVTEAFF. The DNA for the CDR3 is TGTGCCAGCAGTTTCCGGGGCGTCACTGAAGCTTTCTTT.

This chain joins TRBV5-4 and TRBJ1-4; D gene ambiguous. V shed 4 bases and J shed 3 bases, with 22 bases lying between them. Per the germline V gene, CDR1 is SGHNT and CDR2 is YYREEE (reference sequence). The length of the CDR3 is 18 residues. The CDR3, as DNA: TGTGCCAGCAGCCCCTATTCCACGGTGGCAGAATCTAATGAAAAACTGTTTTTT. Translating gives CASSPYSTVAESNEKLFF.

The chain recombines TRBV3-1 (or the pseudogene TRBV3-2) with TRBJ1-6; 7 positions match TRBD1. This CDR3 contains 15 residues. Trimming at V came to 5 bases and at J to 7 bases, leaving 8 bases not matched to a gene. The germline CDR1 and CDR2 sequences are LGHDT and YNNKEL (reference sequence). CDR3 DNA: TGTGCCAGCAGCTCGAGCGACAGGGACAATTCACCCCTCCACTTT. Amino acid sequence: CASSSSDRDNSPLHF.

The chain is built from TRBV7-9 and TRBJ1-2, with 7 bases identical to TRBD1. Trimming took 8 bases from V and 2 from J; bases not matched to a gene: 14. CDR1 and CDR2 (germline): SEHNR, FQNEAQ (reference sequence). This CDR3 is built from 16 residues. DNA of the CDR3: TGTGCCAGCGCGAAGGCGCAGGGGGACTTGAACTATGGCTACACCTTC. Translation gives CASAKAQGDLNYGYTF.

The genes are TRBV7-9 and TRBJ2-1, with D uncertain. Per the germline V gene, CDR1 is SEHNR and CDR2 is FQNEAQ (reference sequence). Trimming removed 1 base at V and 9 bases at J, with 10 bases between. The CDR3 extends over 13 amino acids. This CDR3 is CASSLDEIAEQFF. As DNA, the CDR3 is TGTGCCAGCAGCTTAGACGAGATTGCTGAGCAGTTCTTC.

This chain uses TRBV9 with TRBJ2-2; 15 bases match TRBD2. This CDR3 has 20 amino acids. V was clipped by 0 bases and J by 3 bases; unmatched bases: 9. Germline V gene data show CDR1 as SGDLS and CDR2 as YYNGEE. The CDR3 is CASSVEGLAGGWYDTGELFF. The CDR3 DNA follows: TGTGCCAGCAGCGTAGAGGGACTAGCGGGGGGATGGTACGACACCGGGGAGCTGTTTTTT.